This T cell receptor beta chain emerged from a study of blood T cell repertoires in COVID-19. Germline-derived CDR1 and CDR2 are MDHEN and SYDVKM. The trim removed 6 bases at V and 2 bases at J, leaving 4 bases unmatched. The CDR3 is 14 amino acids. Per the original data handling: Amplified reference gene primers provided the basis for estimating nucleated cell counts. Clones were sequenced by immunoSEQ multiplex PCR, and TCRdb holds only the in-frame ones, with some missing. V, J and clone size reflect that table, while D and trimming were determined from the DNA. This table holds around 260,000 clones, 75% to 95% found once.

This chain links TRBV28 with TRBJ1-2, with 9 bases lining up with TRBD1. This clonotype was obtained from a woman aged 25 to 39 who had recovered from COVID-19. The sequenced sample consisted of PBMCs or T cells enriched from blood (not recorded which). The CDR3 loop is CASSGTGTNYGYTF. DNA of the CDR3: TGTGCCAGCAGCGGGACAGGGACCAACTATGGCTACACCTTC.